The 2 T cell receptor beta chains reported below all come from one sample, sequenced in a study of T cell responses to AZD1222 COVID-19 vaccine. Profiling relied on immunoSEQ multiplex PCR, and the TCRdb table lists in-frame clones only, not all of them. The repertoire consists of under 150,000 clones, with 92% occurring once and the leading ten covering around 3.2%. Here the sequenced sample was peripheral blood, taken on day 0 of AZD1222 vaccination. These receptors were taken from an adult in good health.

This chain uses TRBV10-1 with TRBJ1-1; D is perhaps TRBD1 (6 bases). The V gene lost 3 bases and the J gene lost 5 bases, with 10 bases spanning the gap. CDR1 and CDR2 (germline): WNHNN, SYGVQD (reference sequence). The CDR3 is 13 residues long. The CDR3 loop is CASSDRGGTEAFF. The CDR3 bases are TGCGCCAGCAGTGATCGAGGGGGAACTGAAGCTTTCTTT.

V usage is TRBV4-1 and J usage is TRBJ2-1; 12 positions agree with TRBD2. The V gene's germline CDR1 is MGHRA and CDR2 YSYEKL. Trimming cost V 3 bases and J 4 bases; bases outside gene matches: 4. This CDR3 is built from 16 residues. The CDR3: CASSQRLAGVYNEQFF. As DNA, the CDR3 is TGCGCCAGCAGCCAGCGACTAGCGGGAGTATACAATGAGCAGTTCTTC.